This T cell receptor beta chain is drawn from a study of blood T cell repertoires in COVID-19. For the study at large: The United States, Italy and Spain supplied acute and convalescent COVID-19 samples. Sources were T cells, B-cell-depleted T cells, or PBMCs; the material itself was cDNA or gDNA.

How the authors handled the data: Cell counts per sample came from amplifying reference gene primers. Produced via immunoSEQ multiplex PCR; TCRdb's table is partial and in-frame only. The V and J calls and clone size are taken from that table; D and trimming were inferred from the DNA. The sample contains 250,000 to 350,000 clones, around 90% of which appear only once. Seattle researchers signed up patients amid active infection and tracked them longitudinally. There are 18 residues in the CDR3. Germline CDR1 is LGHNT and CDR2 is FRNRAP. J lost 5 bases, V lost 1 base, and 12 bases had no gene match. The chain carries TRBV12-5 and TRBJ2-1; 9 bases fit TRBD2. The receptor was isolated from a woman between 25 and 40 years old with COVID-19, enrolled during active disease. The sequenced sample consisted of peripheral blood. In DNA, the CDR3 is TGTGCTAGTGGTTTGGGCCTAAAGACTAGCGGAGCCCACAATGAGCAGTTCTTC. This encodes CASGLGLKTSGAHNEQFF.